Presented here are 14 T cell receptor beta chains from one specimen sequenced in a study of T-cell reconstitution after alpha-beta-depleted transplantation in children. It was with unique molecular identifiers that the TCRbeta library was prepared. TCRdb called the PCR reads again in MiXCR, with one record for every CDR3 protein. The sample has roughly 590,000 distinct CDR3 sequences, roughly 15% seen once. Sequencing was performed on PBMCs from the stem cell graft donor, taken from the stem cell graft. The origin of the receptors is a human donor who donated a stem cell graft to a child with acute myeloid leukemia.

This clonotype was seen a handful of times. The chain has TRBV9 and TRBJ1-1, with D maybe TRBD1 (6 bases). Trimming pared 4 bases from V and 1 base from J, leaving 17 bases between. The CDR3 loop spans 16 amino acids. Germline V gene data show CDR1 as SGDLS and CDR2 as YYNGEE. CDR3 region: CASSPRGYGGNTEAFF. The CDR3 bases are TGTGCCAGCAGCCCGAGGGGGTACGGGGGGAACACTGAAGCTTTCTTT.

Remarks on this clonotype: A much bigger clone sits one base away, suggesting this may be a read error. In DNA, the CDR3 is TGTGCCAGCAGTGTTCTGGGAGTTGGTGGCTACGCCTTC. Residues: CASSVLGVGGYAF. V and J are TRBV27 and TRBJ1-2; D gene ambiguous. This CDR3 is built from 13 residues. The V gene's germline CDR1 is MNHEY and CDR2 SMNVEV (reference sequence).

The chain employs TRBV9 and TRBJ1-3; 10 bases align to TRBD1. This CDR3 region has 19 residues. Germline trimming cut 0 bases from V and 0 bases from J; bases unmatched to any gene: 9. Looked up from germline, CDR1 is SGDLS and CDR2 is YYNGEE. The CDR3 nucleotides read TGTGCCAGCAGCGTAGCACAAGGAGGGACAGGGGTCTCTGGAAACACCATATATTTT. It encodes CASSVAQGGTGVSGNTIYF.

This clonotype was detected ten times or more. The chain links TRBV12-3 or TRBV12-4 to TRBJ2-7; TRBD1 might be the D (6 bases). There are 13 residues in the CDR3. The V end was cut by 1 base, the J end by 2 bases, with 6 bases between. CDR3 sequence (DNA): TGTGCCAGCAGTTTAGGGGGGCCCTACGAGCAGTACGTC. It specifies CASSLGGPYEQYV.

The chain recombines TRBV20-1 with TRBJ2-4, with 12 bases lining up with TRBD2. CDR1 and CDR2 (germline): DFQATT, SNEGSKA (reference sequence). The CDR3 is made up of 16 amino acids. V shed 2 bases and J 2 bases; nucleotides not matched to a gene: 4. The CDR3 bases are TGCAGTGCTAGACTAGCGGGGGGGCAGCCCAAAAACATTCAGTACTTC. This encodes CSARLAGGQPKNIQYF.

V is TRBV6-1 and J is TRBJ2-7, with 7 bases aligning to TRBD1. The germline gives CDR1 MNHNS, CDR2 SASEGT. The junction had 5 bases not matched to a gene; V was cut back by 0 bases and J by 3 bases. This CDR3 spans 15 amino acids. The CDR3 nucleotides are TGTGCCAGCAGTGAAGCGACAGGGACGAGCTACGAGCAGTACGTC. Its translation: CASSEATGTSYEQYV.

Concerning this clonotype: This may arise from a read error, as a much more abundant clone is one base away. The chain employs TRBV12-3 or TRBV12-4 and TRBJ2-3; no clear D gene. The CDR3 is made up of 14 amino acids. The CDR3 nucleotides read TGTGACAGCAGTCAGACCTGGGGCACAGATACGCAGTATTTT. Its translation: CDSSQTWGTDTQYF.

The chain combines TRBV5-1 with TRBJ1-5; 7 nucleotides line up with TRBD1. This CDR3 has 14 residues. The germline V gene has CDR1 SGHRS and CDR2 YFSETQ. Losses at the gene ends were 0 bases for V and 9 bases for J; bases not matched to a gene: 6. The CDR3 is CASSLEGGVGPQHF. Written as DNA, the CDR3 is TGCGCCAGCAGCTTGGAAGGGGGCGTCGGGCCCCAGCATTTT.

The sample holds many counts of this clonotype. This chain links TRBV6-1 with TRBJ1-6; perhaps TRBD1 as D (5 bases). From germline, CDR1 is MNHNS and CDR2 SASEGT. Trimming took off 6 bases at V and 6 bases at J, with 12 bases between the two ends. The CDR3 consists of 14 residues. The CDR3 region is CASSPQRGNSPLHF. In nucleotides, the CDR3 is TGTGCCAGCAGCCCACAGAGGGGTAATTCACCCCTCCACTTT.

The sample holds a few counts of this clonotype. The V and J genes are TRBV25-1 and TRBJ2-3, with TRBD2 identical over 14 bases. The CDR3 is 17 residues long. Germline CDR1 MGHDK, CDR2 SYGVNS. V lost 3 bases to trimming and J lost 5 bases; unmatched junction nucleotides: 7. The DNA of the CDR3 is TGTGCCAGCAGTGAGGGGACAGGACTAGCGGGGGGAGATACGCAGTATTTT. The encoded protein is CASSEGTGLAGGDTQYF.

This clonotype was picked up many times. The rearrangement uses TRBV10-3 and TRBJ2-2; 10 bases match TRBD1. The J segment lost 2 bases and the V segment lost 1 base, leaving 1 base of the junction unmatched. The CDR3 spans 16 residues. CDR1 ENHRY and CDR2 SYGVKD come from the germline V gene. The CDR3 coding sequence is TGTGCCATCAGTGAGTGGGACAGGGGTAACACCGGGGAGCTGTTTTTT. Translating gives CAISEWDRGNTGELFF.

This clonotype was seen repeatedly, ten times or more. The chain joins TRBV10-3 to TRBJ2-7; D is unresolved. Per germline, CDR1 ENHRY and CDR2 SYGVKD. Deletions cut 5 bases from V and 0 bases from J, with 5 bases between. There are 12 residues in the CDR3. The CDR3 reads CAISPDSYEQYV. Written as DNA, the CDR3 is TGTGCCATCAGTCCGGACTCCTACGAGCAGTACGTC.

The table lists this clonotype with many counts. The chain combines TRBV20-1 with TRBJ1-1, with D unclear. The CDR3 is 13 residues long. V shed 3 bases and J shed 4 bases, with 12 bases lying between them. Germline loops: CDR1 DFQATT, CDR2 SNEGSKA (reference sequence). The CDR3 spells CSASKVPGTEAFF. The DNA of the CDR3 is TGCAGTGCTAGTAAGGTGCCAGGCACTGAAGCTTTCTTT.

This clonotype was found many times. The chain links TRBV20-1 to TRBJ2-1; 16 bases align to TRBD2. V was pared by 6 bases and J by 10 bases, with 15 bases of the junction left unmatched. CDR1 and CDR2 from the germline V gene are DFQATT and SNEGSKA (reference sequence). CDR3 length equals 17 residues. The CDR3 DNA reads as TGCAGTGCGTGGATTCCGGGACTAGCGGGGGGGTCGACAGAGCAGTTCTTC. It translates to CSAWIPGLAGGSTEQFF.